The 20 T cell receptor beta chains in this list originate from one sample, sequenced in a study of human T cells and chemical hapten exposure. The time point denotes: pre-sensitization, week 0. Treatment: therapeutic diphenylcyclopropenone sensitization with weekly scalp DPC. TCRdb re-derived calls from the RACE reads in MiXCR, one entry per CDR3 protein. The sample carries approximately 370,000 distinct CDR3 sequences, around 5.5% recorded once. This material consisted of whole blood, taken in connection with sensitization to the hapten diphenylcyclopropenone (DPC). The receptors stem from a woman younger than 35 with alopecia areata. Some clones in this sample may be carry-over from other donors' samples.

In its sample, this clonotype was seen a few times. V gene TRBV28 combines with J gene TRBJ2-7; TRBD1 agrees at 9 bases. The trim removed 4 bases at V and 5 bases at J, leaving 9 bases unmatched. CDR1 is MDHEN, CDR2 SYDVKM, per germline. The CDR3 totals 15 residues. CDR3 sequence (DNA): TGTGCCAGCAGTTCAAGGGGGACAGGGAGCAACGAGCAGTACTTC. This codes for CASSSRGTGSNEQYF.

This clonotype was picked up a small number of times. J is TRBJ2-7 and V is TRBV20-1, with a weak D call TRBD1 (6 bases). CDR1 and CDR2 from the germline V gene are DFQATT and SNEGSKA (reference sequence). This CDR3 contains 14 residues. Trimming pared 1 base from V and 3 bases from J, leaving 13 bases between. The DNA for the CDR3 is TGCAGTGCTAGAGCTTCGGGACACCTCTACGAGCAGTACTTC. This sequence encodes CSARASGHLYEQYF.

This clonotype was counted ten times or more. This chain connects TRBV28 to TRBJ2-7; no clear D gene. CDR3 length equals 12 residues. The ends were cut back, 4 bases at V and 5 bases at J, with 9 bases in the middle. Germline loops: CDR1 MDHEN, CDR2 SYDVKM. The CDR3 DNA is TGTGCCAGCAGTTACTCCGAGAACGAGCAGTACTTC. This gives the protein CASSYSENEQYF.

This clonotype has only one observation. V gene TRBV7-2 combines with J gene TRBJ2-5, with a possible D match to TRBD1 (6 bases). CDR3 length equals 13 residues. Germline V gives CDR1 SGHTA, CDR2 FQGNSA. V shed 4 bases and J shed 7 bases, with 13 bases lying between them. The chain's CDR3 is CASSSNQQGTQYF. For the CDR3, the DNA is TGTGCCAGCAGCTCCAATCAACAGGGGACCCAGTACTTC.

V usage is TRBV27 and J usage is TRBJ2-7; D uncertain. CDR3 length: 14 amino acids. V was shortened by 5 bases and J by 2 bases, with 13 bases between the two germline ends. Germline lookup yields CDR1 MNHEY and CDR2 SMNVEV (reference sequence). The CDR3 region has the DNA TGTGCCAGCAGTCCCCCGGATTCCCCCTACGAGCAGTACTTC. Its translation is CASSPPDSPYEQYF.

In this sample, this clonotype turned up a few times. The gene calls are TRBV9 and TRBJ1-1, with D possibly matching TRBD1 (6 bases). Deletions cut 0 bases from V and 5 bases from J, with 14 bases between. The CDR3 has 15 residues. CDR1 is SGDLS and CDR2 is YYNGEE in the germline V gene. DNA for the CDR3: TGTGCCAGCAGCGTAGACGGGACACGTAGGACTGAAGCTTTCTTT. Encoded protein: CASSVDGTRRTEAFF.

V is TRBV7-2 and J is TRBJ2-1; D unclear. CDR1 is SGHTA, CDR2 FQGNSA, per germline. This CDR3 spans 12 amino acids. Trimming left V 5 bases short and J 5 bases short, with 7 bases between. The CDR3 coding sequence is TGTGCCAGCAGCCTCATCCACAATGAGCAGTTCTTC. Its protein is CASSLIHNEQFF.

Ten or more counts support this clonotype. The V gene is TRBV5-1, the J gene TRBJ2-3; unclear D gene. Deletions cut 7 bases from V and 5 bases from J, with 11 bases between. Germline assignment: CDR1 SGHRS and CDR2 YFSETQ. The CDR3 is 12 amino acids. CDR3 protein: CASPLPEDTQYF. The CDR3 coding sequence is TGCGCCAGCCCGCTGCCGGAAGATACGCAGTATTTT.

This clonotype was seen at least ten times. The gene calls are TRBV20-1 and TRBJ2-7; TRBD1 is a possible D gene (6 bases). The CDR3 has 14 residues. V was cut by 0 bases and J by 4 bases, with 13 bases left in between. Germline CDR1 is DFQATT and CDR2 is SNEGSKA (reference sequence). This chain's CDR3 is CSARDRTAYYEQYF. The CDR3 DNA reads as TGCAGTGCTAGAGACCGGACAGCTTATTACGAGCAGTACTTC.

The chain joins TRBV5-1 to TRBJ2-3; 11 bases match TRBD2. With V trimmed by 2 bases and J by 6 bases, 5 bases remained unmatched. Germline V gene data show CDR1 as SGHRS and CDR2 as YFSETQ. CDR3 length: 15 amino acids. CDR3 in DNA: TGCGCCAGCAGCTTTAGCGGGGGGGCGGTGGATACGCAGTATTTT. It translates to CASSFSGGAVDTQYF.

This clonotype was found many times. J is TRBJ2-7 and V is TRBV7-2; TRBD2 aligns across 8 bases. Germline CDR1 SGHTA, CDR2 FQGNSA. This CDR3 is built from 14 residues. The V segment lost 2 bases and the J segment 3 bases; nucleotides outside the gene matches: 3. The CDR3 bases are TGTGCCAGCAGCTTAAGGCGGGGGGACTACGAGCAGTACTTC. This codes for CASSLRRGDYEQYF.

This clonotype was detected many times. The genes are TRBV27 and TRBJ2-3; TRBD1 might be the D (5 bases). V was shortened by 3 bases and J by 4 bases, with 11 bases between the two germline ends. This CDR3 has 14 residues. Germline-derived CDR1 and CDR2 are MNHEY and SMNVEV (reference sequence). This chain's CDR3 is CASSFSRGSDTQYF. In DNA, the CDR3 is TGTGCCAGCAGTTTTTCTAGGGGATCAGATACGCAGTATTTT.

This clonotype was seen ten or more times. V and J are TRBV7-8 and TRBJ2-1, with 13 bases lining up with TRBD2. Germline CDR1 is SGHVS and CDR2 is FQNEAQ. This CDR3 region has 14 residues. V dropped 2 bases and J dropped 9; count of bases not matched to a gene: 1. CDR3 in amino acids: CASSLRLAGGEQFF. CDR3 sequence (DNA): TGTGCCAGCAGCTTACGACTAGCGGGGGGTGAGCAGTTCTTC.

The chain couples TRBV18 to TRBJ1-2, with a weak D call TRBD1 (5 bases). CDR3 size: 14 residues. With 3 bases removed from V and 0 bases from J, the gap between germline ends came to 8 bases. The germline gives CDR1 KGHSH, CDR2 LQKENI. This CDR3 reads CASSPRETNYGYTF. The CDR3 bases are TGTGCCAGCTCACCCAGGGAGACTAACTATGGCTACACCTTC.

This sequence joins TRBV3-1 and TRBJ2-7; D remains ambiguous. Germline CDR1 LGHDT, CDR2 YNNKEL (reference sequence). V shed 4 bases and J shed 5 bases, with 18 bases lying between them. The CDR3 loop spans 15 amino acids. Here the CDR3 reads CASSPRQARAHEQYF. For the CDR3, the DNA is TGTGCCAGCAGCCCCCGCCAGGCACGGGCCCACGAGCAGTACTTC.

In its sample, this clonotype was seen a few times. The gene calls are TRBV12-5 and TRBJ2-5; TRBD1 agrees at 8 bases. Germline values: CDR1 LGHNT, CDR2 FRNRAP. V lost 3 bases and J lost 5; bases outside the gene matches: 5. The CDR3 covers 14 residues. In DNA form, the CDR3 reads TGTGCTAGTGGTTTATCAGACAGGGGTGAGACCCAGTACTTC. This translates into CASGLSDRGETQYF. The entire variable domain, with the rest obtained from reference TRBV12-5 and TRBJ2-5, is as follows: DARVTQTPRHKVTEMGQEVTMRCQPILGHNTVFWYRQTMMQGLELLAYFRNRAPLDDSGMPKDRFSAEMPDATLATLKIQPSEPRDSAVYFCASGLSDRGETQYFGPGTRLLVL.

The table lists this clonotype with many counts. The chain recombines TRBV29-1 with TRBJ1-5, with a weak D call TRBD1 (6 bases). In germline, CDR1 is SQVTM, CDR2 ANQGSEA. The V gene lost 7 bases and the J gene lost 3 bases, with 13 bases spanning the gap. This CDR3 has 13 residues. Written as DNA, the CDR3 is TGCAGCGGGGGAGGGGGGATCAATCAGCCCCAGCATTTT. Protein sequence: CSGGGGINQPQHF. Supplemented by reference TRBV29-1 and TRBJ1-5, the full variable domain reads SAVISQKPSRDICQRGTSLTIQCQVDSQVTMMFWYRQQPGQSLTLIATANQGSEATYESGFVIDKFPISRPNLTFSTLTVSNMSPEDSSIYLCSGGGGINQPQHFGDGTRLSIL.

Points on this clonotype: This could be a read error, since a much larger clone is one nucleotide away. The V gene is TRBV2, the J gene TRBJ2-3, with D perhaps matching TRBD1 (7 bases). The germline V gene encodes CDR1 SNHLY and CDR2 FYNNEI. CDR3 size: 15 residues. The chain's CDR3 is CACRNRGGSGDTQYF. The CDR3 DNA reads TGTGCCTGCAGGAACAGGGGAGGAAGCGGAGATACGCAGTATTTT.

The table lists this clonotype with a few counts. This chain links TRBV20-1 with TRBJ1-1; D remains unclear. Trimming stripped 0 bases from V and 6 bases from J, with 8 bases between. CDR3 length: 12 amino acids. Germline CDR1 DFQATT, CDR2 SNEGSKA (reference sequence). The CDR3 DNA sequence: TGCAGTGCTAGAGATCAGATACCTGAAGCTTTCTTT. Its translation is CSARDQIPEAFF.

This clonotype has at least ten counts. The CDR3 region is CASSLKDEGDTEAFF. For the CDR3, the DNA is TGTGCCAGCAGCTTAAAGGATGAGGGGGACACTGAAGCTTTCTTT. The chain links TRBV7-4 to TRBJ1-1; perhaps TRBD1 as D (6 bases). The germline gives CDR1 SGHVT, CDR2 SQSDAQ. The ends were cut back, 2 bases at V and 3 bases at J, with 13 bases in the middle. The CDR3 has 15 amino acids.